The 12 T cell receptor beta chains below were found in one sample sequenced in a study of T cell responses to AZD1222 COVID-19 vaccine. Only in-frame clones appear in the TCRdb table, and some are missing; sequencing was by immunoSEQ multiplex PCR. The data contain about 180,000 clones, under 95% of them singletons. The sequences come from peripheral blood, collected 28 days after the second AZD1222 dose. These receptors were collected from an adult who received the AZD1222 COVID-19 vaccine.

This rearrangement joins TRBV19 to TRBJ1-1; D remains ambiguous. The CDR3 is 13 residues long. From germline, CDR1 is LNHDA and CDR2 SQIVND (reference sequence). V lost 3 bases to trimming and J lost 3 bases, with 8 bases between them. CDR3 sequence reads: CASSISKDTEAFF. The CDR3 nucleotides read TGTGCCAGTAGTATTAGTAAGGACACTGAAGCTTTCTTT.

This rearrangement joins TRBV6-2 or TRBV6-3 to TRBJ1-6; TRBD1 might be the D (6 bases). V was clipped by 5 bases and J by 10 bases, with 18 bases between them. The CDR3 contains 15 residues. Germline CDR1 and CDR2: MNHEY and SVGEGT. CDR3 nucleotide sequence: TGTGCCAGCAGTCACGGGACCGGGAGGGGGTCACCCCTCCACTTT. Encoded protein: CASSHGTGRGSPLHF.

This chain's CDR3 is CASSTTGTPDNEQFF. The CDR3 nucleotides read TGTGCCAGTAGTACTACCGGGACCCCGGACAATGAGCAGTTCTTC. The chain has TRBV19 and TRBJ2-1; the D call may be TRBD1 or TRBD2 (5 bases each). V lost 4 bases, J lost 5 bases, and 15 bases lay in between. The CDR3 length is 15 residues. Germline CDR1 reads LNHDA; CDR2 reads SQIVND (reference sequence).

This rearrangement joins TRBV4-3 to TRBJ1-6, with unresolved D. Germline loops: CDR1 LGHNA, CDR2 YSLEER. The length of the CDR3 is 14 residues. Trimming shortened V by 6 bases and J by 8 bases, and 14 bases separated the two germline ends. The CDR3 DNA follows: TGCGCCAGCAGTCACGGACGGTCTGATTCACCCCTCCACTTT. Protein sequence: CASSHGRSDSPLHF.

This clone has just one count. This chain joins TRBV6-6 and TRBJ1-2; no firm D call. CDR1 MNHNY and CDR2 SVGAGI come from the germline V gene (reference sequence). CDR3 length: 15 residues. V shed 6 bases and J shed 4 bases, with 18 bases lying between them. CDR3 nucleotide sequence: TGTGCCAGCAGCTATGTCAGACTATACGGCTATGGCTACACCTTC. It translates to CASSYVRLYGYGYTF.

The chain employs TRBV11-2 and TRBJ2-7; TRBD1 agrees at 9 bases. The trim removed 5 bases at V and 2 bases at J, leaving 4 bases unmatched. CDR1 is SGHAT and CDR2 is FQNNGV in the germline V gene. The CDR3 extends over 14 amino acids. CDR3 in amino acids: CASSRTGGTYEQYF. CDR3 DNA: TGTGCCAGCAGCCGCACAGGGGGCACCTACGAGCAGTACTTC. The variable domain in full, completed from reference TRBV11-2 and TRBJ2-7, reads EAGVAQSPRYKIIEKRQSVAFWCNPISGHATLYWYQQILGQGPKLLIQFQNNGVVDDSQLPKDRFSAERLKGVDSTLKIQPAKLEDSAVYLCASSRTGGTYEQYFGPGTRLTVT.

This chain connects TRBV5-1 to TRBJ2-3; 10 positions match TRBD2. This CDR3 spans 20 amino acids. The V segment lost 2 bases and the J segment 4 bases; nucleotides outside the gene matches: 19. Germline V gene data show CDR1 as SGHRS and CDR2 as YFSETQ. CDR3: CASSFGLAGVGQGAADTQYF. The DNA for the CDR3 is TGCGCCAGCAGCTTTGGGCTAGCGGGAGTGGGTCAGGGCGCAGCAGATACGCAGTATTTT.

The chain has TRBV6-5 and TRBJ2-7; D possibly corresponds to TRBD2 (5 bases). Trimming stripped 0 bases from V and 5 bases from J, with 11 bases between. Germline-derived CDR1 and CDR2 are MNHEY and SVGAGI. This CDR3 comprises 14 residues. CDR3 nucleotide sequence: TGTGCCAGCAGTTACTCCGGGGAAGCCAACGAGCAGTACTTC. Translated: CASSYSGEANEQYF.

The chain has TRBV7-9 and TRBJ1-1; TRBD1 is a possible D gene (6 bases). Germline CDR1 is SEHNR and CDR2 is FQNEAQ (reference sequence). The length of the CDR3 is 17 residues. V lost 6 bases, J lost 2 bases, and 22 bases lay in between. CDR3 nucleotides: TGTGCCAGCAGTATCGGGGACAAAGGATACACCAACACTGAAGCTTTCTTT. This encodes CASSIGDKGYTNTEAFF.

CDR3 residues: CASSHLATGALGGYTF. The CDR3 bases are TGTGCCAGCAGCCATTTAGCGACAGGCGCCCTAGGGGGCTACACCTTC. V usage is TRBV3-1 (or the pseudogene TRBV3-2) and J usage is TRBJ1-2; tentatively, D is TRBD1 (6 bases). CDR1 LGHDT and CDR2 YNNKEL come from the germline V gene (reference sequence). This CDR3 contains 16 residues. V was pared by 3 bases and J by 8 bases, with 22 bases between.

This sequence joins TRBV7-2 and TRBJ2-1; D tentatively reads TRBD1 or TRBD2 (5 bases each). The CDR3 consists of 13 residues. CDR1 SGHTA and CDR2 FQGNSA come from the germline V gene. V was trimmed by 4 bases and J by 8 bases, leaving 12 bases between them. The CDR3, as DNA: TGTGCCAGCAGCTCGGGACCGAGTTATGAGCAGTTCTTC. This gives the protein CASSSGPSYEQFF.

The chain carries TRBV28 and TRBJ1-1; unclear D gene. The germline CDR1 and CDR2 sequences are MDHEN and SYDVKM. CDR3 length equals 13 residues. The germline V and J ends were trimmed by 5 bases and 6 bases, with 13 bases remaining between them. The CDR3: CASSTLFTAEAFF. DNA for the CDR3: TGTGCCAGCAGTACACTATTTACGGCTGAAGCTTTCTTT.